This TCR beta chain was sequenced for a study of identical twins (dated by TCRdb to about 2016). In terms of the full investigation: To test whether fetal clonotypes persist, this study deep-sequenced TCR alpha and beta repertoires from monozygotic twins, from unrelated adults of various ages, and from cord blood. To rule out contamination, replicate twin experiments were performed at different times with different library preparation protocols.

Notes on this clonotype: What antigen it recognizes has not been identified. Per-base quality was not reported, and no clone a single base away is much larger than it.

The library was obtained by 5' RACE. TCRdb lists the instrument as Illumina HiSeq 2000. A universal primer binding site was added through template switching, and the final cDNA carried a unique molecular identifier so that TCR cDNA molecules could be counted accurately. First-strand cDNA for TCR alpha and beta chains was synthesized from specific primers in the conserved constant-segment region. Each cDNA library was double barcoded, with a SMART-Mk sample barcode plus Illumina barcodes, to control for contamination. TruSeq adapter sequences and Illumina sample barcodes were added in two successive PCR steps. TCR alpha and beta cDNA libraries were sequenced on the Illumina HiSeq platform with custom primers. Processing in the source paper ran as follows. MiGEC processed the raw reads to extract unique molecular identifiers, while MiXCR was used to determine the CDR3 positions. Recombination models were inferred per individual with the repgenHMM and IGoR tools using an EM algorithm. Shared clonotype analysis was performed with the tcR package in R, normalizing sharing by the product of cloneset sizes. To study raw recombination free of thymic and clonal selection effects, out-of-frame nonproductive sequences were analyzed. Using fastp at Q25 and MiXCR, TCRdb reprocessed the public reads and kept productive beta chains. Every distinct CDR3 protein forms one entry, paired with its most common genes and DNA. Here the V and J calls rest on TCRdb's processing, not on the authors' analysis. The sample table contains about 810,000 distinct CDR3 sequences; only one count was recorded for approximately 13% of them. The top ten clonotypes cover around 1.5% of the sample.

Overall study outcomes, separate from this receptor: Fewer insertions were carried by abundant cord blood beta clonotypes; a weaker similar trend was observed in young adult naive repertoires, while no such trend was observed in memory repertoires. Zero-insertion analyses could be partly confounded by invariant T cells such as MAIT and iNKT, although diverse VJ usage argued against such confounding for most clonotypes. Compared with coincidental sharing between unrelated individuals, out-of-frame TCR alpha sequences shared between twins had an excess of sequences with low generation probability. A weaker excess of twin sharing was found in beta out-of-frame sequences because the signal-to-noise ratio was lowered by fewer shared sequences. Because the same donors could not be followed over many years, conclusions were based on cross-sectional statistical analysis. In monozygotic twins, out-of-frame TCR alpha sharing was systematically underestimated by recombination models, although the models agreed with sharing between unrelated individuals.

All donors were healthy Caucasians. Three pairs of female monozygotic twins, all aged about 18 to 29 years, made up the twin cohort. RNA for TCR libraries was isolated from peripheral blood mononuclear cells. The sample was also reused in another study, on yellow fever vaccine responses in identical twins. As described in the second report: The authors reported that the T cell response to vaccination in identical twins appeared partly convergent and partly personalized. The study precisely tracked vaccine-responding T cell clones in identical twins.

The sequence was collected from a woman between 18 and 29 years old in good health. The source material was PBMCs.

For the CDR3, the sequence is CSARDPAEGETQYF. In nucleotide form, the sequence is TGCAGTGCTAGAGACCCGGCGGAGGGTGAGACCCAGTACTTC. The rearranged chain carries TRBV20-1 and TRBJ2-5; matching of 6 bases hints at TRBD2 as the D gene. Taken from cysteine to phenylalanine, the CDR3 has 14 residues. Only the CDR3 DNA is retained, 42 bases long and in frame from the first base. The junction shows trimming of 0 bases on V and 5 bases on J, plus 13 bases between the germline ends. CDR1 and CDR2 are drawn from the germline V gene (reference sequence): DFQATT, SNEGSKA.